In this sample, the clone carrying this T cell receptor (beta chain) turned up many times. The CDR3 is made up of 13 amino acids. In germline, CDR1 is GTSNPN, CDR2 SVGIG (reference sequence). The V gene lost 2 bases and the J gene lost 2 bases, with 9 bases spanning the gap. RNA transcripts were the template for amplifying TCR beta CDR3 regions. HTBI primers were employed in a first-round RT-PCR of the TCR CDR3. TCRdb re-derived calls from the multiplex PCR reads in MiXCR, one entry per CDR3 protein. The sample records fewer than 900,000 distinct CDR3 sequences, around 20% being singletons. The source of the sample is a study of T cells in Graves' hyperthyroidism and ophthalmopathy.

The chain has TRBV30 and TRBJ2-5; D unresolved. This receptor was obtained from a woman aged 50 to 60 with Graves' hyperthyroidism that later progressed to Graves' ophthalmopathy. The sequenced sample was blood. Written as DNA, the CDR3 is TGTGCCTGGAGTCTGGGCAATCAAGAGACCCAGTACTTC. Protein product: CAWSLGNQETQYF.